Below, 5 T cell receptor beta chains from the same sample are listed, as sequenced in a study of cytomegalovirus exposure and HLA in healthy donors. PCR primers comprised 60 Vbeta and 13 Jbeta primers. Generated by immunoSEQ multiplex PCR, the TCRdb table keeps only in-frame clones and is missing some. The sample records over 200,000 clones, roughly 80% being singletons. Input material: PBMCs. These receptors were obtained from a middle-aged man in good health and CMV-seropositive.

The V gene is TRBV4-1, the J gene TRBJ2-5, with 7 bases fitting TRBD1. V was pared by 6 bases and J by 5 bases, with 12 bases of the junction left unmatched. CDR1 MGHRA and CDR2 YSYEKL come from the germline V gene. This CDR3 is built from 15 residues. The CDR3 nucleotides are TGCGCCAGCAGAGCCTCCGGGACAGTTAGGGAGACCCAGTACTTC. This codes for CASRASGTVRETQYF.

The chain uses TRBV25-1 and TRBJ2-1, with TRBD2 matching over 13 bases. The CDR3 covers 17 residues. V shed 3 bases, J shed 6 bases, and the junction held 8 bases outside the gene matches. Germline V gene data show CDR1 as MGHDK and CDR2 as SYGVNS. DNA for the CDR3: TGTGCCAGCAGTGAGGGCGGACTAGCGGGAGTTCCCAATGAGCAGTTCTTC. Translated, it gives CASSEGGLAGVPNEQFF.

The rearrangement joins TRBV4-1 to TRBJ2-3; 7 bases match TRBD2. The CDR3 runs to 14 residues. V lost 0 bases, J lost 9 bases, and 6 bases stayed unmatched. Germline lookup yields CDR1 MGHRA and CDR2 YSYEKL. The CDR3 here is CASSQDREGLTQYF. CDR3 nucleotide sequence: TGCGCCAGCAGCCAAGATAGGGAGGGTTTGACGCAGTATTTT.

V is TRBV6-1 and J is TRBJ2-3, with unresolved D. Trimming cost V 7 bases and J 0 bases, with 14 bases left between them. This CDR3 comprises 15 residues. CDR1 and CDR2 (germline): MNHNS, SASEGT. In DNA form, the CDR3 reads TGTGCCAGCAAATTTACCGAGTGGAGCACAGATACGCAGTATTTT. Translation: CASKFTEWSTDTQYF.

The gene calls are TRBV2 and TRBJ1-4; weak D call: TRBD1 (6 bases). Germline assignment: CDR1 SNHLY and CDR2 FYNNEI. The CDR3 consists of 13 residues. V lost 8 bases and J 5 bases, leaving 12 bases between the germline ends. CDR3 residues: CASQGLGNEKLFF. The CDR3 nucleotides read TGTGCCAGCCAGGGGCTCGGGAATGAAAAACTGTTTTTT.